Below are 10 T cell receptor beta chains sequenced from a single sample in a study of cytomegalovirus exposure and HLA in healthy donors (dated 2017 in TCRdb). The library relied on the immunoSEQ multiplex PCR assay. A mixture of 60 forward primers for TCR Vbeta segments and 13 reverse primers for TCR Jbeta segments was used in the multiplex PCR. Here the immuneACCESS table is served through TCRdb, limited to in-frame sequences with V and J called. Missing clones are a known gap in these copies; in checked studies unresolved V genes cover under half, and the rest lacks a known reason. The sample table holds roughly 100,000 clones, of which roughly 15% were seen once. The ten largest clones take up over 0.8% of the sample. Input material: PBMCs. These receptors were collected from a female donor in good health and CMV-seronegative.

This clone was recorded a few times. V and J are TRBV4-3 and TRBJ2-4; 8 bases line up with TRBD2. Germline CDR1 and CDR2: LGHNA and YSLEER. V gave up 0 bases and J gave up 3 bases; unmatched junction bases: 7. CDR3 length: 17 amino acids. The CDR3 DNA reads as TGCGCCAGCAGCCAAGATTCGGGGGGGGCTGTCAAAAACATTCAGTACTTC. Its protein is CASSQDSGGAVKNIQYF.

This clone was detected a few times. This sequence joins TRBV7-9 and TRBJ1-1; 8 positions match TRBD1. The CDR3 sequence is 14 residues long. Germline CDR1 SEHNR, CDR2 FQNEAQ (reference sequence). Unmatched junction bases numbered 6, after V lost 6 bases and J lost 3 bases. The CDR3 nucleotides are TGTGCCAGCAGAGGGACAGGATTGGACACTGAAGCTTTCTTT. It encodes CASRGTGLDTEAFF.

The chain carries TRBV5-6 and TRBJ2-2; 8 nucleotides line up with TRBD1. V lost 3 bases to trimming and J lost 2 bases; unmatched junction nucleotides: 12. The CDR3 contains 18 residues. CDR1 and CDR2 (germline): SGHDT, YYEEEE. This CDR3 is CASSYPGQETKNTGELFF. The CDR3 region has the DNA TGTGCCAGCAGCTACCCGGGACAGGAGACGAAAAACACCGGGGAGCTGTTTTTT. The full variable domain, rest sourced from reference TRBV5-6 and TRBJ2-2, is DAGVTQSPTHLIKTRGQQVTLRCSPKSGHDTVSWYQQALGQGPQFIFQYYEEEERQRGNFPDRFSGHQFPNYSSELNVNALLLGDSALYLCASSYPGQETKNTGELFFGEGSRLTVL.

This chain uses TRBV7-9 with TRBJ2-3; possible D gene TRBD2, 7 bases. The V end was cut by 5 bases, the J end by 5 bases, with 23 bases between. The germline CDR1 and CDR2 sequences are SEHNR and FQNEAQ (reference sequence). The CDR3 loop spans 17 amino acids. The CDR3 region is CASSPKGAGGHQDTQYF. The DNA of the CDR3 is TGTGCCAGCAGCCCAAAAGGTGCCGGGGGGCATCAAGATACGCAGTATTTT.

This clone appeared a few times. CDR3 nucleotides: TGTGCCAGCAGCAGGACAGGGCAGGACTATGGCTACACCTTC. Protein: CASSRTGQDYGYTF. The J gene is TRBJ1-2, the V gene TRBV6-1; 8 bases align to TRBD1. Germline V gives CDR1 MNHNS, CDR2 SASEGT. This CDR3 comprises 14 residues. J was trimmed by 3 bases and V by 6 bases; bases with no gene match: 6.

The chain uses TRBV2 and TRBJ2-7, with 10 positions matching TRBD1. Germline CDR1 is SNHLY and CDR2 is FYNNEI. This CDR3 has 14 amino acids. The V and J ends lost 5 bases and 5 bases, in that order; junction bases with no gene match: 6. DNA of the CDR3: TGTGCCAGCAGTCTCCGGGACAGGGGCCACGAGCAGTACTTC. This encodes CASSLRDRGHEQYF.

This clone showed up just a few times. In DNA, the CDR3 is TGTGCCAGCAGCCCCGGGACTAGCGACACCGGGGAGCTGTTTTTT. Its protein is CASSPGTSDTGELFF. The genes are TRBV4-2 and TRBJ2-2; 10 bases are a match to TRBD2. Trimming at V came to 4 bases and at J to 3 bases, leaving 2 bases not matched to a gene. The CDR3 has 15 residues. CDR1 is LGHNA, CDR2 YNFKEQ, per germline.

This clone was detected only a few times. The chain recombines TRBV19 with TRBJ2-3, with 8 positions matching TRBD1. CDR3 length equals 14 residues. The J segment lost 4 bases and the V segment lost 6 bases, leaving 6 bases of the junction unmatched. Germline V gene sequence: CDR1 LNHDA, CDR2 SQIVND (reference sequence). CDR3 nucleotide sequence: TGTGCCAGTAGCGACAGGGGTTTTGCAGATACGCAGTATTTT. This translates into CASSDRGFADTQYF.

The chain is built from TRBV9 and TRBJ2-7, with a weak D call TRBD2 (6 bases). This CDR3 has 14 amino acids. V was cut by 0 bases and J by 5 bases, with 12 bases left in between. CDR1 SGDLS and CDR2 YYNGEE come from the germline V gene. In DNA form, the CDR3 reads TGTGCCAGCAGCGTAGGACTGGGGGGTGACGAGCAGTACTTC. Protein product: CASSVGLGGDEQYF.

The table lists this clone with a few counts. The chain couples TRBV15 to TRBJ1-2; TRBD1 agrees at 8 bases. V dropped 2 bases and J dropped 6; count of bases not matched to a gene: 5. This CDR3 comprises 14 residues. CDR1 and CDR2 from the germline V gene are LNHNV and YYDKDF (reference sequence). CDR3 sequence: CATSRQGALNGYTF. CDR3 bases: TGTGCCACCAGCAGACAGGGGGCTTTGAATGGCTACACCTTC.